These 6 T cell receptor beta chains came from one sample sequenced in a study of cytomegalovirus exposure and HLA in healthy donors. Primers: 60 Vbeta forward and 13 Jbeta reverse. Libraries were prepared by immunoSEQ multiplex PCR; TCRdb keeps only in-frame clonotypes and omits some of them. Here the sample table reports approximately 100,000 clones. The specimen sequenced was PBMCs. These receptors were obtained from a man aged 35 to 55 in good health and CMV-seronegative.

Of note for this clone: The identical CDR3 is also encoded by other nucleotide sequences in the sample. The chain uses TRBV6-5 and TRBJ1-4; TRBD1 matches at 8 bases. Germline V gene lookup returns CDR1 MNHEY and CDR2 SVGAGI. Trimming removed 0 bases from V and 8 bases from J; junction bases left unmatched: 5. The CDR3 runs 15 residues. The CDR3: CASSYSGQGYEKLFF. CDR3 sequence (DNA): TGTGCCAGCAGTTACTCAGGACAGGGATACGAAAAACTGTTTTTT.

This chain joins TRBV10-3 and TRBJ1-3; tentative D call: TRBD1 (6 bases). CDR1 is ENHRY, CDR2 SYGVKD, per germline. Trimming cost V 6 bases and J 0 bases, with 12 bases left between them. This CDR3 is built from 15 residues. Here the CDR3 DNA reads TGTGCCATCAGCACAGGGCCTAGCTCTGGAAACACCATATATTTT. This encodes CAISTGPSSGNTIYF.

V is TRBV19 and J is TRBJ2-1; weak D call: TRBD2 (6 bases). Germline values: CDR1 LNHDA, CDR2 SQIVND (reference sequence). Trimming pared 4 bases from V and 8 bases from J, leaving 9 bases between. This CDR3 has 12 residues. CDR3 nucleotides: TGTGCCAGTAGTACGGACTATTATGAGCAGTTCTTC. This codes for CASSTDYYEQFF.

The chain uses TRBV2 and TRBJ2-7; no clear D gene. The CDR3 loop spans 13 amino acids. Deletions cut 6 bases from V and 0 bases from J, with 9 bases between. Looked up from germline, CDR1 is SNHLY and CDR2 is FYNNEI. The CDR3, as DNA: TGTGCCAGCAGCCGTCAGGCCTCCTACGAGCAGTACTTC. It translates to CASSRQASYEQYF.

The CDR3: CASSPSGLSTDTQYF. CDR3 DNA: TGTGCCAGCTCACCTTCGGGACTATCGACAGATACGCAGTATTTT. The chain joins TRBV18 to TRBJ2-3; 7 nucleotides agree with TRBD2. This CDR3 is 15 amino acids long. Looked up from germline, CDR1 is KGHSH and CDR2 is LQKENI. J lost 3 bases, V lost 3 bases, and 6 bases had no gene match.

This chain joins TRBV5-1 and TRBJ2-6, with D maybe TRBD2 (6 bases). The V gene's germline CDR1 is SGHRS and CDR2 YFSETQ. V shed 4 bases and J shed 0 bases, with 17 bases lying between them. There are 18 residues in the CDR3. Written as DNA, the CDR3 is TGCGCCAGCAGCCGGCGGGACGGGGTCCTCTCTGGGGCCAACGTCCTGACTTTC. As protein: CASSRRDGVLSGANVLTF.